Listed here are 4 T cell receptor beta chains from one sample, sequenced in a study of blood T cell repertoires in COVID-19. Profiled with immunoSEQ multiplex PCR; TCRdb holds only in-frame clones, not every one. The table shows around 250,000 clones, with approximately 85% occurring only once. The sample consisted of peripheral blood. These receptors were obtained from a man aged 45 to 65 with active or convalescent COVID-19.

The CDR3 nucleotides are TGTGCCAGCTCATCAGGACAGGGGGATGGCTACACCTTC. Amino acids: CASSSGQGDGYTF. The genes are TRBV18 and TRBJ1-2, with 10 bases that match TRBD1. The CDR3 has 13 amino acids. V gave up 5 bases and J gave up 6 bases; unmatched junction bases: 3. Germline V gives CDR1 KGHSH, CDR2 LQKENI.

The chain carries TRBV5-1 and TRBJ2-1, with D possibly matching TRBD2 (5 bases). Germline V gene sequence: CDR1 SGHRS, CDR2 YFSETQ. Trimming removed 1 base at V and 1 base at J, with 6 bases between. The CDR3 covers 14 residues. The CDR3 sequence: CASSLSGSYNEQFF. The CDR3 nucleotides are TGCGCCAGCAGCTTGAGCGGTTCCTACAATGAGCAGTTCTTC.

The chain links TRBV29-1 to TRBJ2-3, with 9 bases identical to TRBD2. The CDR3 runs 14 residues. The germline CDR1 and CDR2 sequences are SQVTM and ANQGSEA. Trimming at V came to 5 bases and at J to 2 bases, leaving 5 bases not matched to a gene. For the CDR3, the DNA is TGCAGCGTTAGTAGCGGGAGTGTCACAGATACGCAGTATTTT. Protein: CSVSSGSVTDTQYF.

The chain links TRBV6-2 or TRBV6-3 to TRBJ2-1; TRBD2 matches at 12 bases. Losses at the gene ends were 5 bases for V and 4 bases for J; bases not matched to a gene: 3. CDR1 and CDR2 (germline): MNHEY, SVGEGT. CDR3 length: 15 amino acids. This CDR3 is CASSLLAGGYNEQFF. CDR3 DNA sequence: TGTGCCAGCAGTCTCCTAGCGGGAGGGTACAATGAGCAGTTCTTC.